This note documents a single T cell receptor (beta chain) sequence. This clonotype was seen a few times. The antigen it recognizes is unknown. Base-call qualities are not available, and no considerably larger clone is one nucleotide away. The source of the sample is a study of identical twins (dated by TCRdb to about 2016). Regarding the complete study: To test whether fetal clonotypes persist, this study deep-sequenced TCR alpha and beta repertoires from monozygotic twins, from unrelated adults of various ages, and from cord blood. Replicate twin experiments were performed at different times using different library preparation protocols to rule out contamination.

The library was made by 5' RACE. Data came from an Illumina HiSeq 2000. A universal primer binding site was introduced by template switching, and a unique molecular identifier was present in the final cDNA, enabling accurate counting of TCR cDNA molecules. Specific primers in the conserved constant-segment region were used to synthesize first-strand cDNA for the TCR alpha and beta chains. To control for contamination, each cDNA library was double barcoded with a SMART-Mk sample barcode plus Illumina barcodes. TruSeq adapter sequences, together with Illumina sample barcodes, were added in two successive PCR steps. TCR alpha and beta cDNA libraries were sequenced on the Illumina HiSeq platform with custom primers. Concerning the study's data processing: Raw reads were processed with MiGEC to extract unique molecular identifiers, and MiXCR was used to determine CDR3 positions. Recombination models were inferred per individual with the repgenHMM and IGoR tools using an EM algorithm. Shared clonotype analysis was performed with the tcR package in R, normalizing sharing by the product of cloneset sizes. Out-of-frame nonproductive sequences were analyzed to study raw recombination free of thymic and clonal selection effects. TCRdb reworked the public reads: Q25 trimming with fastp, MiXCR clone assembly, productive beta chains retained. For every CDR3 protein sequence, its rows merge into one entry that carries the most common genes and DNA. These V and J calls originate from TCRdb's pipeline instead of the authors' own analysis. The sample yields about 530,000 distinct CDR3 sequences; around 24% were counted once. In total, the top ten clones hold approximately 0.49% of the sample.

All donors were healthy Caucasians. The twin cohort comprised three pairs of female monozygotic twins, all aged roughly 18 to 29 years. Positive isolation kits from Invitrogen were used to isolate CD4+ and CD8+ T cell populations. Its CDR3 holds 16 amino acids, cysteine through phenylalanine. Here the CDR3 DNA is all that survives: 48 bases in frame from base 1. Relative to germline, V is missing 2 bases and J is missing 7 bases, with 12 bases of the junction outside any gene match. CDR1 and CDR2 are drawn from the germline V gene: SGHRS, YFSETQ. The paper's findings and limits, for the study overall: Out-of-frame TCR alpha sharing in monozygotic twins was systematically underestimated by recombination models, whereas sharing between unrelated individuals was in agreement with the recombination models. Because the same donors could not be followed over many years, the conclusions depended on cross-sectional statistical analysis. In beta out-of-frame sequences, excess twin sharing was weaker, because having fewer shared sequences lowered the signal-to-noise ratio. Invariant T cells such as MAIT and iNKT could partly confound zero-insertion analyses, though diverse VJ usage argued against this for most clonotypes. Compared with coincidental sharing between unrelated individuals, out-of-frame TCR alpha sequences shared between twins had an excess of sequences with low generation probability. Abundant cord blood beta clonotypes carried fewer insertions; young adult naive repertoires showed a weaker similar trend, while memory repertoires showed none.

The sample was also linked to a second study, of yellow fever vaccine responses in identical twins. As the second paper documents: The authors reported that the T cell response to vaccination in identical twins appeared partly convergent and partly personalized. In the study, vaccine-responding T cell clones were precisely tracked in identical twins.

The receptor chain draws on TRBV5-1 and TRBJ2-7, with 10 bases matching TRBD2. Specimen: CD4+ T cells sorted from blood. This clonotype was sampled from a woman between 18 and 30 years old in good health. The CDR3 reads CASSFSRTSGAGEQYF. The DNA sequence follows: TGCGCCAGCAGCTTTTCCCGGACTAGCGGAGCCGGGGAGCAGTACTTC.